These T cell receptor beta chains were read from a single sample in a study of T cells after yellow fever vaccination. TCRdb passed the 5' RACE reads through MiXCR, listing each CDR3 protein once. The sample has 200,000 to 300,000 distinct CDR3 sequences, about an eighth seen once. The source material was CD4+ T cells sorted from PBMCs, sampled 45 days after the yellow fever booster vaccination. These receptors were taken from a man aged 25-45 years who received the YFV17D yellow fever vaccine. Each CDR3 is given with its conserved first and last residue. The order of the fields is clone size, V gene, D gene, J gene, CDR3 DNA, CDR3 protein. A D gene is named only where the DNA matches it firmly. A row's size may be missing; if present it is once, few, many or a size class.

abundance: NA; v_gene: TRBV21-1; d_gene: NA; j_gene: TRBJ2-1; CDR3nt: TGTGCCAGCAGCAAAGGGTGCCAGGTAACTCAAAGCAATGAGCAGTTCTTC; CDR3aa: CASSKGCQVTQSNEQFF
abundance: many; v_gene: TRBV5-1; d_gene: TRBD2; j_gene: TRBJ2-7; CDR3nt: TGCGCCAGCCGCCTCCTAGCGGGCCCCTACGAGCAGTACTTC; CDR3aa: CASRLLAGPYEQYF
abundance: NA; v_gene: TRBV15; d_gene: NA; j_gene: TRBJ2-1; CDR3nt: TGTGCCACCAGCAGAGATCTCACACTAGCCGCCTACAATGAGCAGTTCTTC; CDR3aa: CATSRDLTLAAYNEQFF
abundance: few; v_gene: TRBV3-1; d_gene: NA; j_gene: TRBJ2-6; CDR3nt: TGTGCCAGCAGCCAGCGGACAGACTCTGGGGCCAACGTCCTGACTTTC; CDR3aa: CASSQRTDSGANVLTF
abundance: NA; v_gene: TRBV28; d_gene: NA; j_gene: TRBJ1-6; CDR3nt: TGTGCCAGCAGGGTTAACCTACGTAATTCACCCCTCCACTTT; CDR3aa: CASRVNLRNSPLHF
abundance: NA; v_gene: TRBV29-1; d_gene: NA; j_gene: TRBJ1-5; CDR3nt: TGCAGCGTTGTTACGGGTAACGTTGGCAATCAGCCCCAGCATTTT; CDR3aa: CSVVTGNVGNQPQHF
abundance: NA; v_gene: TRBV5-1; d_gene: NA; j_gene: TRBJ2-7; CDR3nt: TGCGCCAGCAGCTCTTCGACAGGAACCTACGAGCAGTACTTC; CDR3aa: CASSSSTGTYEQYF
abundance: NA; v_gene: TRBV7-9; d_gene: TRBD1; j_gene: TRBJ2-2; CDR3nt: TGTGCCAGCAGCTTCACAGGGGTAGGCACCGGGGAGCTGTTTTTT; CDR3aa: CASSFTGVGTGELFF
abundance: many; v_gene: TRBV6-1; d_gene: NA; j_gene: TRBJ2-1; CDR3nt: TGTGCCAGCAGAACGACTAGAAGCTCCTACAATGAGCAGTTCTTC; CDR3aa: CASRTTRSSYNEQFF
abundance: few; v_gene: TRBV7-2; d_gene: TRBD2; j_gene: TRBJ2-7; CDR3nt: TGTGCCAGCAGCTTCGTGGGACTAGCGTCCTACGAGCAGTACTTC; CDR3aa: CASSFVGLASYEQYF
abundance: NA; v_gene: TRBV12-3/TRBV12-4; d_gene: TRBD1; j_gene: TRBJ2-7; CDR3nt: TGTGCCAGCAGCGTCAGGGGGAAAGGATACGAGCAGTACTTC; CDR3aa: CASSVRGKGYEQYF
abundance: few; v_gene: TRBV28; d_gene: NA; j_gene: TRBJ2-5; CDR3nt: TGTGCCAGCACCCAGGGGCTGGAGACCCAGTACTTC; CDR3aa: CASTQGLETQYF
abundance: few; v_gene: TRBV28; d_gene: TRBD2; j_gene: TRBJ2-1; CDR3nt: TGTGCCAGCATCCCCCACACCGGGAGGGCAGTACCCAATGAGCAGTTCTTC; CDR3aa: CASIPHTGRAVPNEQFF
abundance: few; v_gene: TRBV7-2; d_gene: NA; j_gene: TRBJ2-6; CDR3nt: TGTGCCAGCAGCTCATCGGACTCTGGGGCCAACGTCCTGACTTTC; CDR3aa: CASSSSDSGANVLTF
abundance: NA; v_gene: TRBV27; d_gene: TRBD1; j_gene: TRBJ1-5; CDR3nt: TGTGCCAGCAGTAGGGGACAGGGGAAGTATCAGCCCCAGCATTTT; CDR3aa: CASSRGQGKYQPQHF
abundance: NA; v_gene: TRBV4-2; d_gene: TRBD1; j_gene: TRBJ2-2; CDR3nt: TGTGCCATGGGCCCCTACGCACTCGGGACAGGGAGGACCGGGGAGCTGTTTTTT; CDR3aa: CAMGPYALGTGRTGELFF
abundance: NA; v_gene: TRBV5-1; d_gene: TRBD1; j_gene: TRBJ2-3; CDR3nt: TGCGCCAGCAGCCAGACAGGGGATTACACAGATACGCAGTATTTT; CDR3aa: CASSQTGDYTDTQYF
abundance: NA; v_gene: TRBV7-2; d_gene: TRBD1; j_gene: TRBJ1-1; CDR3nt: TGTGCCAGCAGCTTATCGGGACAGGGGTGGAACACTGAAGCTTTCTTT; CDR3aa: CASSLSGQGWNTEAFF
abundance: many; v_gene: TRBV2; d_gene: NA; j_gene: TRBJ2-5; CDR3nt: TGTGCCAGCAGTCAGGGAAGGAGAGAGACCCAGTACTTC; CDR3aa: CASSQGRRETQYF
abundance: few; v_gene: TRBV20-1; d_gene: TRBD2; j_gene: TRBJ2-5; CDR3nt: TGCAGTGCTAGAGATCTGGCGGGAGGGAGAGGGACCCAGTACTTC; CDR3aa: CSARDLAGGRGTQYF
abundance: NA; v_gene: TRBV5-1; d_gene: NA; j_gene: TRBJ1-5; CDR3nt: TGCGCCAGCAGCCCACAGGGACCTAATCAGCCCCAGCATTTT; CDR3aa: CASSPQGPNQPQHF
abundance: many; v_gene: TRBV7-2; d_gene: NA; j_gene: TRBJ2-7; CDR3nt: TGTGCCAGCAGCTTGGTCGAGGGATCTACCTACGAGCAGTACTTC; CDR3aa: CASSLVEGSTYEQYF
abundance: few; v_gene: TRBV29-1; d_gene: TRBD1; j_gene: TRBJ2-1; CDR3nt: TGCAGCGTTGAACGACAGGGGGCGAGAAATGAGCAGTTCTTC; CDR3aa: CSVERQGARNEQFF
abundance: few; v_gene: TRBV5-6; d_gene: NA; j_gene: TRBJ2-5; CDR3nt: TGTGCCAGCAGCCTGGACAACCAAGAGACCCAGTACTTC; CDR3aa: CASSLDNQETQYF
abundance: few; v_gene: TRBV12-3/TRBV12-4; d_gene: NA; j_gene: TRBJ2-1; CDR3nt: TGTGCCAGCAGCCGGATCGCGCCCCTAGGTGAGCAGTTCTTC; CDR3aa: CASSRIAPLGEQFF
abundance: few; v_gene: TRBV12-3/TRBV12-4; d_gene: NA; j_gene: TRBJ1-5; CDR3nt: TGTGCCAGCAGGTCACTTGCCGGGCCCCAGCATTTT; CDR3aa: CASRSLAGPQHF
abundance: NA; v_gene: TRBV12-3/TRBV12-4; d_gene: TRBD2; j_gene: TRBJ2-1; CDR3nt: TGTGCCAGCACTGGACTGGGACTAGCGGGGAATGAGCAGTTCTTC; CDR3aa: CASTGLGLAGNEQFF
abundance: few; v_gene: TRBV3-1; d_gene: NA; j_gene: TRBJ1-2; CDR3nt: TGTGCCAGCAGCCGACAGCTTTCTAACTATGGCTACACCTTC; CDR3aa: CASSRQLSNYGYTF
abundance: NA; v_gene: TRBV6-2/TRBV6-3; d_gene: NA; j_gene: TRBJ2-4; CDR3nt: TGTGCCAGCAGTGACATAAGCCTTTCTCCGTACTTC; CDR3aa: CASSDISLSPYF
abundance: NA; v_gene: TRBV28; d_gene: TRBD2; j_gene: TRBJ2-7; CDR3nt: TGTGCCAGCAGGATGACTAGCGGGAGGGGCGAGCAGTACTTC; CDR3aa: CASRMTSGRGEQYF
abundance: NA; v_gene: TRBV6-4; d_gene: NA; j_gene: TRBJ2-1; CDR3nt: TGTGCCAGCAGTGACTCGATGAGGCTTAGGCTATGCTGCAATGAGCAGTTCTTC; CDR3aa: CASSDSMRLRLCCNEQFF
abundance: many; v_gene: TRBV20-1; d_gene: NA; j_gene: TRBJ2-7; CDR3nt: TGCAGTGCTAGTCCTGACAGCTACGAGCAGTACTTC; CDR3aa: CSASPDSYEQYF
abundance: many; v_gene: TRBV6-1; d_gene: TRBD2; j_gene: TRBJ2-2; CDR3nt: TGTGCCAGCAGTGTAACTTTAGCGGGTGCGAACACCGGGGAGCTGTTTTTT; CDR3aa: CASSVTLAGANTGELFF
abundance: few; v_gene: TRBV7-2; d_gene: NA; j_gene: TRBJ2-4; CDR3nt: TGTGCCAGCAGCCCGCCCGGTGTTGGTTACATTCAGTACTTC; CDR3aa: CASSPPGVGYIQYF
abundance: NA; v_gene: TRBV5-1; d_gene: NA; j_gene: TRBJ2-7; CDR3nt: TGCGCCAGCAGCTTGGGGCCTACAGGGCAAGGGTACTACGAGCAGTACTTC; CDR3aa: CASSLGPTGQGYYEQYF
abundance: few; v_gene: TRBV5-1; d_gene: TRBD2; j_gene: TRBJ2-1; CDR3nt: TGCGCCAGCAGCTTGGCCCCGGGGACGCGGGAGGGCCGAGTGCCAATGTATGAGCAGTTCTTC; CDR3aa: CASSLAPGTREGRVPMYEQFF
abundance: NA; v_gene: TRBV3-1; d_gene: TRBD2; j_gene: TRBJ2-1; CDR3nt: TGTGCCAGCAGCCTACGACTAGCGGGACGCGATGAGCAGTTCTTC; CDR3aa: CASSLRLAGRDEQFF
abundance: few; v_gene: TRBV7-6; d_gene: NA; j_gene: TRBJ2-5; CDR3nt: TGTGCCAGCAGCTTAGGGGTGATGGAGACCCAGTACTTC; CDR3aa: CASSLGVMETQYF
abundance: many; v_gene: TRBV7-7; d_gene: NA; j_gene: TRBJ2-7; CDR3nt: TGTGCCAGCAGCTCTACCCCTCTCGCACCGGACGAGCAGTACTTC; CDR3aa: CASSSTPLAPDEQYF
abundance: many; v_gene: TRBV2; d_gene: NA; j_gene: TRBJ1-1; CDR3nt: TGTGCCAGCAGGGAGGTTTCGGACACTGAAGCTTTCTTT; CDR3aa: CASREVSDTEAFF